A single sample is the source of the 13 T cell receptor beta chains below, sequenced in a study of cytomegalovirus exposure and HLA in healthy donors. Vbeta (60) and Jbeta (13) primers were used in the PCR. The assay was immunoSEQ multiplex PCR, and TCRdb's table has in-frame clones only and misses some. The sample consists of about 110,000 clones, about 80% of them appearing once. Sample: PBMCs. Receptors originate from a man aged 25-40 years in good health and CMV-seropositive.

The chain carries TRBV5-4 and TRBJ2-7; D is possibly TRBD2 (5 bases). V dropped 5 bases and J dropped 10 bases, with 16 bases sitting between them. The germline gives CDR1 SGHNT, CDR2 YYREEE (reference sequence). The CDR3 is 12 residues long. CDR3 sequence reads: CASSIDGVLQYF. For the CDR3, the DNA is TGTGCCAGCAGTATTGACGGGGTTCTCCAGTACTTC.

The J gene is TRBJ2-5, the V gene TRBV2, with 11 bases that match TRBD2. V shed 6 bases and J 5 bases; nucleotides not matched to a gene: 5. The V gene's germline CDR1 is SNHLY and CDR2 FYNNEI. The CDR3 has 14 amino acids. The chain's CDR3 is CASRVAGGLETQYF. CDR3 DNA: TGTGCCAGCAGGGTAGCGGGGGGGTTGGAGACCCAGTACTTC.

The rearrangement uses TRBV19 and TRBJ2-2, with TRBD2 identical over 12 bases. The CDR3 runs 15 residues. The germline V gene encodes CDR1 LNHDA and CDR2 SQIVND (reference sequence). The junction had 2 bases not matched to a gene; V was cut back by 6 bases and J by 3 bases. CDR3 protein: CASRRTSGDTGELFF. As DNA, the CDR3 is TGTGCCAGTAGAAGGACTAGCGGGGACACCGGGGAGCTGTTTTTT.

The V gene is TRBV7-7, the J gene TRBJ2-5, with 8 bases aligning to TRBD1. From germline, CDR1 is SSHAT and CDR2 FNYEAQ (reference sequence). The CDR3 runs 15 residues. V lost 1 base to trimming and J lost 4 bases; unmatched junction nucleotides: 5. The CDR3 coding sequence is TGTGCCAGCAGCTTAGAGTCAGGGGGCGGAGAGACCCAGTACTTC. Its translation is CASSLESGGGETQYF.

The chain uses TRBV2 and TRBJ2-6; possible D gene TRBD1, 5 bases. Germline V gene lookup returns CDR1 SNHLY and CDR2 FYNNEI. This CDR3 has 17 residues. Trimming cost V 7 bases and J 0 bases, with 16 bases left between them. The CDR3 loop is CASTARQSHSGANVLTF. CDR3 coding DNA: TGTGCCAGCACCGCTAGACAGAGCCACTCTGGGGCCAACGTCCTGACTTTC.

This sequence joins TRBV5-4 and TRBJ1-1, with 7 bases lining up with TRBD1. CDR3 size: 13 residues. Trimming removed 5 bases from V and 6 bases from J; junction bases left unmatched: 7. Germline V gives CDR1 SGHNT, CDR2 YYREEE (reference sequence). The CDR3 loop reads CASRSDRIAEAFF. In nucleotides, the CDR3 is TGTGCCAGCAGATCGGACAGGATCGCTGAAGCTTTCTTT.

Only a few counts were recorded for this clone. The rearrangement links TRBV7-8 to TRBJ2-3, with 8 bases matching TRBD2. This CDR3 region has 16 residues. The V and J ends lost 4 bases and 2 bases, in that order; junction bases with no gene match: 8. Germline V gene lookup returns CDR1 SGHVS and CDR2 FQNEAQ. CDR3 sequence reads: CASSSRVAGNTDTQYF. DNA of the CDR3: TGTGCCAGCAGCTCCCGGGTAGCGGGGAACACAGATACGCAGTATTTT.

The chain couples TRBV5-1 to TRBJ1-2, with 7 bases that match TRBD1. CDR3 length equals 15 residues. The trim removed 2 bases at V and 4 bases at J, leaving 8 bases unmatched. Germline CDR1 SGHRS, CDR2 YFSETQ. The DNA for the CDR3 is TGCGCCAGCAGCTTTGACAGGGAAGGTGGCTATGGCTACACCTTC. Translation: CASSFDREGGYGYTF. Combining the CDR3 with reference TRBV5-1 and TRBJ1-2 gives the whole variable domain KAGVTQTPRYLIKTRGQQVTLSCSPISGHRSVSWYQQTPGQGLQFLFEYFSETQRNKGNFPGRFSGRQFSNSRSEMNVSTLELGDSALYLCASSFDREGGYGYTFGSGTRLTVV.

V usage is TRBV11-2 and J usage is TRBJ2-7; 7 bases are shared with TRBD1. CDR3 length equals 15 residues. The germline V gene has CDR1 SGHAT and CDR2 FQNNGV. The junction had 9 bases not matched to a gene; V was cut back by 4 bases and J by 3 bases. The CDR3 bases are TGTGCCAGCAGCTCATATGGCCGACAGGGCTACGAGCAGTACTTC. Translation gives CASSSYGRQGYEQYF.

This clone appeared a few times. V and J are TRBV30 and TRBJ2-1; D unresolved. Germline CDR1 GTSNPN, CDR2 SVGIG (reference sequence). V was pared by 3 bases and J by 2 bases, with 17 bases between. This CDR3 contains 16 residues. The CDR3 loop is CAWSPIEYLTYNEQFF. CDR3 nucleotides: TGTGCCTGGAGCCCTATAGAGTATTTAACCTACAATGAGCAGTTCTTC.

The chain employs TRBV7-2 and TRBJ1-3; no definite D call. Germline assignment: CDR1 SGHTA and CDR2 FQGNSA. V lost 3 bases, J lost 0 bases, and 6 bases lay in between. The CDR3 contains 14 residues. In nucleotides, the CDR3 is TGTGCCAGCAGCTTGTATTTCTCTGGAAACACCATATATTTT. This gives the protein CASSLYFSGNTIYF.

With respect to this clone: The junction shows a germline mismatch at one end, possibly a read error. The chain recombines TRBV5-1 with TRBJ2-4; 7 nucleotides match TRBD1. Germline CDR1 reads SGHRS; CDR2 reads YFSETQ. CDR3 length: 15 residues. The CDR3 loop reads CASSLTGVAKNSQYF. The CDR3 DNA reads as TGCGCCAGCAGCTTGACAGGGGTAGCCAAAAACAGTCAGTACTTC. The full variable domain, its missing parts supplied by reference TRBV5-1 and TRBJ2-4, is KAGVTQTPRYLIKTRGQQVTLSCSPISGHRSVSWYQQTPGQGLQFLFEYFSETQRNKGNFPGRFSGRQFSNSRSEMNVSTLELGDSALYLCASSLTGVAKNSQYFGAGTRLSVL.

On this clone: Other DNA sequences within the sample encode an identical CDR3. The V and J genes are TRBV6-5 and TRBJ1-1, with D possibly being TRBD1 (5 bases). The CDR3 is 12 residues long. CDR1 is MNHEY, CDR2 SVGAGI, per germline. V dropped 8 bases and J dropped 1 base, with 8 bases sitting between them. CDR3 nucleotide sequence: TGTGCCAGCCGGGGGGGGAACACTGAAGCTTTCTTT. Its translation is CASRGGNTEAFF.